This TCR beta chain is from a study of blood T cell repertoires in COVID-19. Turning to the study itself: The United States, Italy and Spain were the sources of the acute and convalescent COVID-19 samples. T cells, B-cell-depleted T cells, or PBMCs provided the cDNA or gDNA that served as material.

Methods used by the authors: Reference gene primer amplification yielded estimated nucleated cell counts. Only in-frame clones appear in the TCRdb table, and some are missing; sequencing was by immunoSEQ multiplex PCR. The V and J calls and clone size come from that table; D and trimming were worked out from the DNA. Here the sample spans some 58,000 clones, more than 80% being singletons. V gave up 1 base and J gave up 2 bases; unmatched junction bases: 6. The CDR3 sequence is 16 residues long. Germline loops: CDR1 SGHVS, CDR2 FQNEAQ. The material sequenced was peripheral blood. The chain carries TRBV7-8 and TRBJ2-7, with 9 nucleotides matching TRBD2. This TCR came from a man aged 60-69 years with COVID-19, enrolled during active disease. The CDR3 reads CASSLERAGGAYEQYF. CDR3 DNA: TGTGCCAGCAGCTTAGAGCGGGCGGGAGGGGCCTACGAGCAGTACTTC.